The TCR beta chain described here comes from a study of blood T cell repertoires in COVID-19. About the study: COVID-19 samples, acute and convalescent, were from the United States, Italy and Spain. The analysed material was cDNA or gDNA that came from T cells, B-cell-depleted T cells, or PBMCs.

This clone was found once. The repertoire was sequenced with immunoSEQ multiplex PCR; TCRdb's copy has only in-frame clones and lacks some. This table holds around 240,000 clones, about 87% found once. Cohort placement rested on clinical history that participants reported themselves. Exposed participants encountered a COVID-19 case during the 2 weeks preceding study entry. Germline V lookup: CDR1 SEHNR, CDR2 FQNEAQ (reference sequence). The CDR3 runs 14 residues. V dropped 3 bases and J dropped 1 base, with 9 bases sitting between them. This TCR came from a man between 45 and 60 years old who had been exposed to COVID-19. V gene TRBV7-9 combines with J gene TRBJ1-1, with D perhaps TRBD1 (5 bases). Sequencing was performed on PBMCs or T cells enriched from blood (not recorded which). The CDR3 bases are TGTGCCAGCAGCTTCAAAGGGGCGAACACTGAAGCTTTCTTT. This codes for CASSFKGANTEAFF.